Detailed here is one T cell receptor beta chain. Its specificity is unknown. At one end the junction does not follow the germline gene, possibly because of a read error. The data derive from a study of tumor-infiltrating lymphocytes in primary liver carcinoma. Turning to the study itself: In every tissue type, samples returned a similar yield of roughly 3.5 to 8 million productive TCRbeta reads.

Study outcomes and limitations: Only about 8-24% of top clones showed up in all five tumor regions. The top-250-clone fraction was significantly higher in tumors than in blood (p = 0.039).

The researchers produced TCR beta cDNA from roughly 500 ng total RNA with a constant-region primer. Slightly modified ARM-PCR served as the procedure for the TCR beta libraries. These libraries came from three rounds of nested multiplex PCR. PCR rounds one and two used TRBV1-TRBV30 forward primers with a C-beta reverse primer for roughly 9 cycles each. TCRdb itself ran the multiplex PCR reads through MiXCR, one entry per CDR3 protein. The top ten clones hold roughly an eighth of a sample with about 100,000 distinct CDR3 sequences, around 66% of them seen once. Unsorted bulk tissue (roughly 17-34 mg) underwent RNA and DNA co-extraction. Primary liver carcinomas in the patients were surgically resected. This CDR3 comprises 14 residues. CDR1 MNHNS and CDR2 SASEGT come from the germline V gene.

The sample consisted of liver tumor tissue from sampling region 2. Subset specified: tumor region T2, inferior pole. The sequence was obtained from a woman aged 55-70 years with primary liver carcinoma and hepatitis B virus infection. The chain is built from TRBV6-1 and TRBJ1-5; D not resolved. The CDR3 loop reads CASSETGEVQPQRF. The CDR3, as DNA: TGTGCCAGTAGTGAAACCGGCGAAGTTCAGCCCCAGCGTTTT.